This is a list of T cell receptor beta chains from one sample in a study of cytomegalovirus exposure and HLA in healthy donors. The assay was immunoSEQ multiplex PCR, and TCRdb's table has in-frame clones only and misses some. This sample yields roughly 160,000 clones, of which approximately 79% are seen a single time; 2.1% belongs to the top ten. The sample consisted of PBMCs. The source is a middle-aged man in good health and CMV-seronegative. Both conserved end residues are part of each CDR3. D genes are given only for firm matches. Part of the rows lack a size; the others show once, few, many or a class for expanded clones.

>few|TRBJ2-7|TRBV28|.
CASSQTPAYEQYF
TGTGCCAGCAGCCAGACTCCGGCCTACGAGCAGTACTTC
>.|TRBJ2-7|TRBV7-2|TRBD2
CASSLAGGPPYEQYF
TGTGCCAGCAGCTTAGCGGGAGGGCCTCCCTACGAGCAGTACTTC
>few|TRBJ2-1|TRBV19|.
CASSPGKSSYNEQFF
TGTGCCAGTAGTCCGGGAAAGAGCTCCTACAATGAGCAGTTCTTC
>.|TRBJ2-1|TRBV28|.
CASSSTTNEQFF
TGTGCCAGCAGTTCTACCACGAATGAGCAGTTCTTC
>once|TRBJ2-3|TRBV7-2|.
CASSFMRALSDTQYF
TGTGCCAGCAGCTTTATGAGGGCCCTCTCAGATACGCAGTATTTT
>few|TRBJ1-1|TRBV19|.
CASSSVLREAFF
TGTGCCAGTAGTTCCGTGTTGCGTGAAGCTTTCTTT
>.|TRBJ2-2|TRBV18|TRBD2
CASSPSGAQNTGELFF
TGTGCCAGCTCACCTAGCGGGGCACAGAACACCGGGGAGCTGTTTTTT
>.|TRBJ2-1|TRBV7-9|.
CASSLALAPGDNEQFF
TGTGCCAGCAGCTTAGCGCTGGCTCCGGGTGATAATGAGCAGTTCTTC
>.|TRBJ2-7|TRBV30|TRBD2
CAWRGTSGPGEQYF
TGTGCCTGGAGAGGGACTAGCGGCCCTGGGGAGCAGTACTTC
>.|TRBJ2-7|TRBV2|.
CASSEILSVVPQYF
TGTGCCAGCAGTGAAATTTTATCGGTCGTCCCGCAGTACTTC
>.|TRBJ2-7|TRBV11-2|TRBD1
CASSLRQGYEQYF
TGTGCCAGCAGCTTACGACAGGGATACGAGCAGTACTTC